This TCR beta chain was obtained from a study of cytomegalovirus exposure and HLA in healthy donors. The CDR3 runs 14 residues. The V segment lost 1 base and the J segment 5 bases; nucleotides outside the gene matches: 1. Germline CDR1 SGHTA, CDR2 FQGNSA. The table lists this clone with a few counts. Both 60 Vbeta primers and 13 Jbeta primers went into the PCR. Method: immunoSEQ multiplex PCR; TCRdb's copy keeps in-frame clones and lacks some. The table lists over 150,000 clones, approximately 84% of them singletons. The genes are TRBV7-2 and TRBJ1-1; 10 nucleotides line up with TRBD1. This clonotype was sampled from a girl between 10 and 17 years old in good health and CMV-seropositive. The sequencing sample was made of PBMCs. For the CDR3, the DNA is TGTGCCAGCAGCTTAGGACAGGGGGCGACTGAAGCTTTCTTT. Translation gives CASSLGQGATEAFF.